This T cell receptor (beta chain) was sequenced in a study of cytomegalovirus exposure and HLA in healthy donors (TCRdb year 2017). Background on the whole study: An earlier analysis of several hundred of the donors reported about 290 Gb of sequence data and some 120 million unique TCR beta sequences from roughly 180 million T cells. Around 320 gigabases of sequencing data and 80 million or so unique TCR sequences were included in an early release covering around 600 HLA-typed donors. Of the 350 to 450 genotyped donors, over 65% fell in the genetic ancestry cluster associated with self-reported Caucasian donors. The study aimed to test whether cataloging public T cell receptors could reveal signatures of past pathogen exposure. The study profiled the T cell repertoires of about 640 subjects by immunosequencing and related them to cytomegalovirus serostatus. Along with the approximately 700-subject first cohort, a separate validation cohort of around 120 different subjects was used. To predict cytomegalovirus infection status, the study combined high-throughput TCR immunosequencing, statistical association of individual TCRs with disease status, and machine learning. A later analysis re-analyzed previously published TCR beta repertoires from about 730 donors and added high-resolution HLA genotyping to study TCR occurrence patterns. In the later analysis, no new phenotypic data were used to find candidate immune exposures; instead, reliance was placed on TCR beta sequences and their occurrence across donors. An earlier analysis of a few hundred of the donors applied high-throughput TCR beta sequencing to assess whether each TCR beta V gene segment acted as functional or pseudogenic. Alongside the repertoire data, information on donor age, sex, ethnicity and CMV serostatus was compiled. In a later genetic analysis, genome-wide SNP genotypes for about three fifths of the roughly 670 donors were used, and that subset was treated as a discovery cohort. All discovery cohort repertoires had been generated on a single sequencing platform. HLA typing covered class I and class II loci at four-digit resolution. Typing coverage varied by locus: about 629-640 donors for A, B, C, DRB1 and DQB1; approximately 520 for DQA1; about 570 for DPA1; 400 to 480 for DPB1. Because of strong linkage in the cohort, five DR-DQ haplotypes were treated as single units for association and clustering. Among about 370 genotyped donors of the cohort, an average of around 220,000 unique TCR beta nucleotide sequences was sequenced per donor, of which approximately 18% were non-productive. Results and caveats for the whole study, not just this receptor: A later analysis reported that several top co-occurrence clusters appeared linked to parvovirus B19, influenza, CMV and Epstein-Barr virus. Linkage disequilibrium might explain the correlated functional status among segregating V segments, but an unknown experimental factor could not be ruled out. The sequencing pipeline was judged likely to have produced a cluster of highly shared sequence variants as a technical artifact. Presence/absence analyses assumed roughly uniform sequencing depth across donors, an assumption that may not hold. A later genetic analysis reported fewer N-insertions in productive TCRs among donors in an Asian-associated ancestry cluster than the roughly 640-donor mean. The authors suggested that the approach could potentially be extended to other disease states and immunological phenotypes. Broadly in line with IMGT annotations, most TCR beta V segments showed up in productive rearrangements about 90% or about 30% of the time in an earlier analysis of 587 of the donors. The study gave a list of around 170 TCR beta chains associated with cytomegalovirus. Most TCR sequences were seen in very few donors, while some public TCRs were found in many individuals. In this cohort, only TCR beta chains were sequenced, and detectable features were limited by the absence of alpha or paired-chain data. HLA typing was unavailable for some donors at each locus, so association tests used only the typed subset. At a false discovery rate of 0.05, a later analysis linked about 17,000 TCR beta sequences to specific HLA alleles. Three of the identified cytomegalovirus-associated TCR beta chains were confirmed in vitro to be specific for cytomegalovirus antigens. Because counts were too low, roughly 16 rarely observed V segments, including chromosome 9 orphons, were left out of the earlier analysis of about 620 of the donors. A later analysis found that TCR association rates varied across HLA loci, with DRB1 alleles showing the most associated TCRs and HLA-C alleles the fewest. In a later analysis, HLA-associated TCR beta chains showed more clonal expansion and lower generation probabilities than non-associated chains that were equally common. Some IMGT-functional V segments, including TRBV6-2 and TRBV6-3, could not be distinguished by the 87-base-pair reads and were therefore excluded. The only immune exposure information available for the cohort was CMV serostatus. A later genetic analysis associated a missense DCLRE1C variant with V-gene and J-gene trimming of TCR beta chains, and an independent cohort replicated the association. A further reported finding was that TCR beta sequences accurately predicted the HLA-A and HLA-B alleles for most subjects in the first cohort. Cytomegalovirus status was reported to be diagnosed by the classifier with high specificity and sensitivity in both the original and validation cohorts. According to a later analysis, most CMV-associated TCR beta chains appeared to be HLA-restricted, and the HLA associations seemed to be driven largely by CMV exposure. When HLA alleles, especially DR and DQ, strongly co-occurred, TCR associations were difficult to assign to individual alleles.

Libraries were made using the immunoSEQ multiplex PCR assay. The multiplex PCR relied on a mix of 60 forward primers for TCR Vbeta segments and 13 reverse primers for TCR Jbeta segments. A multiplex PCR assay on genomic DNA amplified the CDR3 region of rearranged TCR beta genes. Amplified TCR beta libraries were sequenced as 87-base-pair reads on the Illumina HiSeq System. As for how the authors treated the data: A later analysis tallied roughly 78 million unique TCR beta chains across the 700 or so repertoires, and around 9.9 million of those chains were shared by two or more donors. A nearest-neighbor algorithm error-corrected the raw reads and collapsed the reads into unique sequences, merging closely related sequences to remove PCR and sequencing errors. V, D and J gene segments were assigned by aligning CDR3 sequences to IMGT reference sequences. For a sequence to be retained, a match of at least six nucleotides to both a V gene segment and a J gene segment was required. Rearrangements were classified as productive when the CDR3 lacked stop codons and remained in frame with V and J, and all other rearrangements were classified as non-productive. Following IMGT convention, CDR3 was defined as the stretch from the second conserved V-encoded cysteine to the conserved J-encoded phenylalanine. The earlier analysis of about 610 of the donors excluded sequences that lacked an unambiguous match to a single V gene segment. An earlier analysis of a few hundred of the donors classified V segments as functional when productive rearrangements were above 56.7% and as segregating when the standard deviation between donors was above 5%. To diagnose cytomegalovirus status from the catalog of TCR beta chain sequences, a statistical classification framework was built. V and J gene assignment, in a later analysis, came from comparing TCR nucleotide sequences with IMGT/GENE-DB human TR gene sequences. The TCRdist pipeline was used in a later analysis to assign CDR3 sequences and most-parsimonious VDJ recombination scenarios. A later analysis defined each TCR beta chain by its CDR3 amino acid sequence plus V-gene family, and excluded reads lacking a unique V-gene family. In a later analysis, approximately 640 highly shared, low-generation-probability nucleotide sequences were removed to address suspected cross-contamination and a sequencing artifact. In a later analysis, a clonal expansion index was calculated for each public chain from normalized within-repertoire ranks of inferred template counts. A later analysis computed generation probabilities with a VDJ recombination model fitted to out-of-frame rearrangements, and checked the results against IGoR. In a later analysis, hypergeometric tests were used to score TCR-TCR, TCR-HLA and TCR-CMV co-occurrence, with a repertoire-size bias correction applied to TCR pairs. False discovery rates were estimated in a later analysis by permuting HLA or CMV assignments 20 times. A later analysis grouped co-occurring TCRs with DBSCAN, adding TCRdist sequence similarity when clustering within HLA-allele-positive subsets. Co-occurrence clustering excluded repertoires with fewer than 30,000 or more than 120,000 public chains, plus five with anomalous nucleotide sharing. TCRdb took this table from immuneACCESS and kept in-frame rearrangements with V and J called. Such tables lack part of the clones; where checked against another copy, unresolved V genes explain under half of the gap, and the rest is unexplained. V and J calls and clone size are given by that table; D and trimming were obtained from the DNA. Present in this sample are about 160,000 clones, about 64% of which were seen just once. Clones ranked in the top ten supply around 7.1% of the sample.

In total, more than 500 healthy bone marrow donors made up the cohort. Cohort members were all nominally healthy when sampled, although unrecorded immune exposures were likely present. The donor was CMV seropositive and belonged to the group of 250 to 350 seropositive cohort members. Each donor provided a peripheral blood sample, and peripheral blood mononuclear cells were used for TCR beta sequencing. The Qiagen DNeasy Blood Extraction Kit was used to extract genomic DNA from the blood cell samples. Trimming removed 5 bases from V and 2 bases from J, leaving 16 bases between the germline ends. Taken from the germline V gene, the CDR1 and CDR2 loops are SGHRS and YFSETQ. The CDR3 runs 16 amino acids, cysteine and phenylalanine included. The sequence is cut down to CDR3 DNA, 48 bases in frame from base 1. Remarks on this clone: Its antigen has not been determined. No base-level quality is on record; no much larger clone is a single base apart.

Sequenced material: PBMCs. The sequence is built from TRBV5-1 and TRBJ1-4; 5 matching bases give a weak D call of TRBD1. This receptor was obtained from a woman aged 60 to 75 in good health and CMV-seropositive. The DNA reads as follows: TGCGCCAGCAGTTCCACGGGGGACGGTACTAATGAAAAACTGTTTTTT. This yields the protein CASSSTGDGTNEKLFF.